Sequencing of this TCR beta chain was carried out in a study of T cells in narcolepsy. About the study: Donors had narcolepsy type 1 or type 2, or were healthy controls.

Comments on this clone: As yet, its antigen is unknown.

Assay used: immunoSEQ multiplex PCR; TCRdb lists only in-frame clones, some missing. Among 20,000 to 25,000 clones listed, roughly nine tenths were seen once. Study-level findings and limits: In some patient and control memory CD4+ samples, autoreactive clones were absent. Blood of same and different patients, but not healthy controls, reportedly held recurring autoreactive clonotypes. Autoreactive HCRT-specific and TRIB2-specific clonotypes were marked in same-patient CSF-versus-blood CD4+ comparisons.

The CDR3 consists of 14 residues. V lost 4 bases and J 10 bases, leaving 16 bases between the germline ends. From germline, CDR1 is SGHDN and CDR2 FVKESK. This TCR was recovered from a human donor with narcolepsy. The J gene is TRBJ2-2, the V gene TRBV14; D gene uncertain. The sample consisted of CD45RA- memory CD4+ T cells from PBMCs. CDR3 residues: CASSPPRVFEELFF. CDR3 in DNA: TGTGCCAGCAGCCCTCCCCGGGTTTTTGAGGAGCTGTTTTTT.